The 30 T cell receptor beta chains in this list originate from one sample, sequenced in a study of T cell changes during pregnancy in multiple sclerosis. Method: immunoSEQ multiplex PCR; TCRdb's copy keeps in-frame clones and lacks some. Of tens of thousands of clones in the sample, 93% were seen once. Sequenced material: peripheral blood, taken in the second trimester of pregnancy. Receptors originate from a female donor with multiple sclerosis, enrolled in a pregnancy study.

This chain connects TRBV11-2 to TRBJ1-2, with no clear D. Germline lookup yields CDR1 SGHAT and CDR2 FQNNGV. CDR3 size: 14 residues. The ends were cut back, 0 bases at V and 2 bases at J, with 7 bases in the middle. The CDR3 protein is CASSLEAGNYGYTF. The CDR3 DNA reads TGTGCCAGCAGCTTAGAAGCAGGCAACTATGGCTACACCTTC.

CDR3 nucleotide sequence: TGTGCCAGCAGCGAAAGGGCGGGAGGTTACGGGGCCAACGTCCTGACTTTC. This gives the protein CASSERAGGYGANVLTF. The V call is TRBV9, the J call TRBJ2-6; 8 bases agree with TRBD2. This CDR3 contains 17 residues. Germline V CDR1 and CDR2: SGDLS, YYNGEE. V was pared by 3 bases and J by 4 bases, with 9 bases of the junction left unmatched.

The genes are TRBV6-5 and TRBJ1-6; TRBD1 might be the D (6 bases). V lost 3 bases and J 5 bases, leaving 11 bases between the germline ends. Germline CDR1 reads MNHEY; CDR2 reads SVGAGI. This CDR3 is 15 amino acids long. The DNA for the CDR3 is TGTGCCAGCAGTTATAGCCGGGACAATAATTCACCCCTCCACTTT. It is translated as CASSYSRDNNSPLHF.

V usage is TRBV7-9 and J usage is TRBJ1-1, with 9 bases identical to TRBD1. CDR1 and CDR2 from the germline V gene are SEHNR and FQNEAQ (reference sequence). The length of the CDR3 is 18 residues. The V and J ends lost 4 bases and 1 base, in that order; junction bases with no gene match: 13. CDR3 sequence: CASSSQKGQGMRNTEAFF. The CDR3 DNA follows: TGTGCCAGCAGCTCCCAAAAAGGACAGGGGATGCGGAACACTGAAGCTTTCTTT.

The genes are TRBV19 and TRBJ1-1; 8 bases match TRBD1. V shed 4 bases, J shed 5 bases, and the junction held 6 bases outside the gene matches. Germline lookup yields CDR1 LNHDA and CDR2 SQIVND (reference sequence). This CDR3 comprises 14 residues. The CDR3 region is CASSRGQEITEAFF. The CDR3 DNA sequence: TGTGCCAGTAGTAGGGGACAGGAGATAACTGAAGCTTTCTTT.

This chain uses TRBV27 with TRBJ1-1, with D unclear. The germline V and J ends were trimmed by 2 bases and 4 bases, with 8 bases remaining between them. Germline loops: CDR1 MNHEY, CDR2 SMNVEV (reference sequence). CDR3 size: 13 residues. CDR3 in amino acids: CASSLGGSTEAFF. DNA for the CDR3: TGTGCCAGCAGTTTAGGAGGAAGCACTGAAGCTTTCTTT.

The genes are TRBV27 and TRBJ2-5, with D hard to call. The germline gives CDR1 MNHEY, CDR2 SMNVEV (reference sequence). Trimming took 5 bases from V and 7 from J, leaving 14 bases between them. This CDR3 spans 13 amino acids. Written as DNA, the CDR3 is TGTGCCAGCAGTGACTCGCTCCGTTGGACCCAGTACTTC. The encoded protein is CASSDSLRWTQYF.

The chain couples TRBV5-1 to TRBJ2-1; 10 positions match TRBD2. Germline V gene sequence: CDR1 SGHRS, CDR2 YFSETQ. The V and J ends lost 6 bases and 7 bases, in that order; junction bases with no gene match: 7. This CDR3 has 14 amino acids. CDR3 protein: CASNSGGAMNEQFF. In DNA, the CDR3 is TGCGCCAGCAACAGCGGGGGGGCGATGAATGAGCAGTTCTTC.

The J gene is TRBJ1-3, the V gene TRBV29-1; D uncertain. The germline gives CDR1 SQVTM, CDR2 ANQGSEA. V lost 7 bases and J lost 4, with 5 bases in between. This CDR3 has 10 amino acids. As DNA, the CDR3 is TGCAGCGCCGTCGGAAACACCATATATTTT. It yields the protein CSAVGNTIYF. Variable domain in full (rest from reference TRBV29-1 and TRBJ1-3): SAVISQKPSRDICQRGTSLTIQCQVDSQVTMMFWYRQQPGQSLTLIATANQGSEATYESGFVIDKFPISRPNLTFSTLTVSNMSPEDSSIYLCSAVGNTIYFGEGSWLTVV.

In its sample, this clone was seen once. The chain employs TRBV19 and TRBJ1-6; D might be TRBD1 (5 bases). The V gene's germline CDR1 is LNHDA and CDR2 SQIVND (reference sequence). Trimming removed 0 bases at V and 8 bases at J, with 11 bases between. The CDR3 is 15 amino acids. DNA of the CDR3: TGTGCCAGTAGTATAGATCAGGGTGGCGATTCACCCCTCCACTTT. This encodes CASSIDQGGDSPLHF. Together with reference TRBV19 and TRBJ1-6, the CDR3 gives the full variable domain: DGGITQSPKYLFRKEGQNVTLSCEQNLNHDAMYWYRQDPGQGLRLIYYSQIVNDFQKGDIAEGYSVSREKKESFPLTVTSAQKNPTAFYLCASSIDQGGDSPLHFGNGTRLTVT.

The rearrangement uses TRBV6-5 and TRBJ1-1, with D uncertain. V lost 10 bases to trimming and J lost 3 bases, with 9 bases between them. CDR3 length: 11 amino acids. CDR1 is MNHEY, CDR2 SVGAGI, per germline. CDR3 residues: CATTRDTEAFF. The CDR3 nucleotides read TGTGCCACCACGAGGGACACTGAAGCTTTCTTT.

J is TRBJ1-4 and V is TRBV30, with 9 positions matching TRBD1. CDR3 size: 13 residues. V was clipped by 8 bases and J by 2 bases; unmatched bases: 3. Germline CDR1 and CDR2: GTSNPN and SVGIG (reference sequence). The CDR3 nucleotides read TGTGCCGGCACAGGGGGCACTAATGAAAAACTGTTTTTT. This translates into CAGTGGTNEKLFF.

The J gene is TRBJ1-1, the V gene TRBV10-3, with 9 positions matching TRBD1. V lost 2 bases to trimming and J lost 9 bases; unmatched junction nucleotides: 4. The CDR3 runs 13 residues. Germline-derived CDR1 and CDR2 are ENHRY and SYGVKD. The CDR3: CAISEGGTGKAFF. Here the CDR3 DNA reads TGTGCCATCAGTGAGGGGGGGACAGGGAAAGCTTTCTTT.

The chain carries TRBV6-1 and TRBJ2-7; D gene ambiguous. Per the germline V gene, CDR1 is MNHNS and CDR2 is SASEGT. Trimming took off 3 bases at V and 4 bases at J, with 7 bases between the two ends. The CDR3 consists of 12 residues. CDR3 nucleotide sequence: TGTGCCAGCAGTGACCCTTCTTACGAGCAGTACTTC. The encoded protein is CASSDPSYEQYF.

CDR3 amino acids: CASSLGGIPRSISYNEQFF. CDR3 coding DNA: TGTGCCAGCAGCTTGGGAGGGATCCCGAGAAGTATCTCCTACAATGAGCAGTTCTTC. The V gene is TRBV11-2, the J gene TRBJ2-1; 7 bases align to TRBD2. J gave up 0 bases and V 3 bases, and 14 bases lay outside the gene matches. This CDR3 is 19 amino acids long. The germline V gene has CDR1 SGHAT and CDR2 FQNNGV. The full variable domain, with the rest looked up from reference TRBV11-2 and TRBJ2-1, is EAGVAQSPRYKIIEKRQSVAFWCNPISGHATLYWYQQILGQGPKLLIQFQNNGVVDDSQLPKDRFSAERLKGVDSTLKIQPAKLEDSAVYLCASSLGGIPRSISYNEQFFGPGTRLTVL.

The chain has TRBV9 and TRBJ1-2, with 8 bases matching TRBD1. V was pared by 5 bases and J by 6 bases, with 18 bases of the junction left unmatched. The CDR3 is made up of 17 amino acids. The germline CDR1 and CDR2 sequences are SGDLS and YYNGEE. The CDR3 reads CASRGQDADSGVDGYTF. In DNA form, the CDR3 reads TGTGCCAGCAGGGGACAGGACGCAGATAGTGGCGTGGATGGCTACACCTTC.

Note on this clone: This sample also contains other DNA sequences that code for the same CDR3. The chain links TRBV29-1 to TRBJ2-3; 7 positions match TRBD2. After removal of 3 bases from V and 0 bases from J, the junction contained 0 bases not matched to a gene. The CDR3 is 13 amino acids. Germline lookup yields CDR1 SQVTM and CDR2 ANQGSEA. CDR3 residues: CSVEGGSTDTQYF. In nucleotides, the CDR3 is TGCAGCGTTGAGGGGGGGAGCACAGATACGCAGTATTTT.

J is TRBJ2-1 and V is TRBV5-4; weak D call: TRBD2 (6 bases). V was trimmed by 2 bases and J by 0 bases, leaving 12 bases between them. CDR3 length equals 16 residues. CDR1 is SGHNT and CDR2 is YYREEE in the germline V gene (reference sequence). Here the CDR3 DNA reads TGTGCCAGCAGCTTCCTAGCGTCGAGCTCCTACAATGAGCAGTTCTTC. Protein product: CASSFLASSSYNEQFF.

The gene calls are TRBV5-1 and TRBJ2-6; D unclear. The V end lost 0 bases, the J end lost 10 bases, and 5 bases lay between the germline ends. Per the germline V gene, CDR1 is SGHRS and CDR2 is YFSETQ. This CDR3 is 12 amino acids long. In nucleotides, the CDR3 is TGCGCCAGCAGCTTGGACGGGAACGTCCTGACTTTC. It codes for CASSLDGNVLTF.

This CDR3 reads CASSILVAGDGYTF. The CDR3 DNA follows: TGTGCCAGTAGTATCCTCGTCGCGGGGGATGGCTACACCTTC. This chain joins TRBV19 and TRBJ1-2; D perhaps matches TRBD1 (5 bases). V lost 3 bases and J 6 bases, leaving 14 bases between the germline ends. CDR1 is LNHDA, CDR2 SQIVND, per germline (reference sequence). The CDR3 loop spans 14 amino acids.

The chain recombines TRBV6-5 with TRBJ1-1; no firm D call. CDR3 length: 14 amino acids. Trimming left V 5 bases short and J 1 base short, with 11 bases between. Germline V gene sequence: CDR1 MNHEY, CDR2 SVGAGI. CDR3 region: CASSVTRSNTEAFF. CDR3 DNA: TGTGCCAGCAGTGTGACACGATCGAACACTGAAGCTTTCTTT.

The rearrangement links TRBV6-5 to TRBJ1-5; D not resolved. Germline loops: CDR1 MNHEY, CDR2 SVGAGI. V lost 5 bases to trimming and J lost 4 bases, with 9 bases between them. This CDR3 is 13 amino acids long. The CDR3 DNA reads TGTGCCAGCAGTCCGGCGGGGAATCAGCCCCAGCATTTT. Amino acid sequence: CASSPAGNQPQHF.

The chain has TRBV30 and TRBJ1-2, with no clear D. CDR1 is GTSNPN and CDR2 is SVGIG in the germline V gene (reference sequence). V lost 7 bases to trimming and J lost 0 bases, with 9 bases between them. The CDR3 is 12 amino acids. The CDR3 spells CALTESNYGYTF. The CDR3 DNA is TGTGCCTTAACAGAGTCTAACTATGGCTACACCTTC.

The J gene is TRBJ2-7, the V gene TRBV4-1; D is ambiguous. Trimming cost V 4 bases and J 2 bases, with 9 bases left between them. This CDR3 is 13 amino acids long. The V gene's germline CDR1 is MGHRA and CDR2 YSYEKL. CDR3 residues: CASSLLVAYEQYF. CDR3 coding DNA: TGCGCCAGCAGCCTTTTAGTAGCCTACGAGCAGTACTTC.

This chain joins TRBV5-1 and TRBJ1-3; weak D call: TRBD1 (5 bases). This CDR3 comprises 16 residues. CDR1 is SGHRS, CDR2 YFSETQ, per germline. Trimming removed 1 base at V and 0 bases at J, with 11 bases between. CDR3 in amino acids: CASSLFVGGSGNTIYF. In nucleotides, the CDR3 is TGCGCCAGCAGCTTGTTCGTGGGGGGCTCTGGAAACACCATATATTTT.

The chain combines TRBV11-2 with TRBJ1-2; TRBD1 matches at 7 bases. The CDR3 has 13 residues. Germline V gene sequence: CDR1 SGHAT, CDR2 FQNNGV. Trimming took 5 bases from V and 6 from J; bases not matched to a gene: 6. CDR3 in DNA: TGTGCCAGCAGCCCCGGGACAGCTCATGGCTACACCTTC. This translates into CASSPGTAHGYTF. The full variable domain, rest sourced from reference TRBV11-2 and TRBJ1-2, is EAGVAQSPRYKIIEKRQSVAFWCNPISGHATLYWYQQILGQGPKLLIQFQNNGVVDDSQLPKDRFSAERLKGVDSTLKIQPAKLEDSAVYLCASSPGTAHGYTFGSGTRLTVV.

The V gene is TRBV5-1, the J gene TRBJ1-6; TRBD1 matches 9 bases. The V segment lost 4 bases and the J segment 7 bases; nucleotides outside the gene matches: 6. The germline CDR1 and CDR2 sequences are SGHRS and YFSETQ. The CDR3 totals 15 residues. DNA for the CDR3: TGCGCCAGCAGCCCCGGGGACAGGGTCAATTCACCCCTCCACTTT. This gives the protein CASSPGDRVNSPLHF. The complete variable domain, with remaining parts taken from reference TRBV5-1 and TRBJ1-6, reads KAGVTQTPRYLIKTRGQQVTLSCSPISGHRSVSWYQQTPGQGLQFLFEYFSETQRNKGNFPGRFSGRQFSNSRSEMNVSTLELGDSALYLCASSPGDRVNSPLHFGNGTRLTVT.

This sequence joins TRBV29-1 and TRBJ1-2; TRBD1 might be the D (5 bases). Trimming cost V 7 bases and J 5 bases, with 14 bases left between them. The germline V gene encodes CDR1 SQVTM and CDR2 ANQGSEA. The CDR3 consists of 12 residues. DNA for the CDR3: TGCAGCGACACAGGCGCGGATTATGGCTACACCTTC. Translated: CSDTGADYGYTF.

V is TRBV7-3 and J is TRBJ1-1, with D uncertain. V was trimmed by 3 bases and J by 1 base, leaving 6 bases between them. CDR1 is SGHTA, CDR2 FQGTGA, per germline. The CDR3 extends over 13 amino acids. CDR3 bases: TGTGCCAGCAGCTTTTACGGGAACACTGAAGCTTTCTTT. Its protein is CASSFYGNTEAFF.

This clone appeared once. The gene calls are TRBV5-1 and TRBJ2-5, with 11 bases fitting TRBD2. Germline CDR1 is SGHRS and CDR2 is YFSETQ. After removal of 0 bases from V and 5 bases from J, the junction contained 3 bases not matched to a gene. This CDR3 has 15 amino acids. CDR3 bases: TGCGCCAGCAGCTTGGGACTAGCGGGGTCGGAGACCCAGTACTTC. It translates to CASSLGLAGSETQYF.